The clone carrying this TCR beta chain was seen a handful of times. Its antigen is unidentified. The data were obtained in a study of T-cell reconstitution after alpha-beta-depleted transplantation in children. Study outcomes and limitations: It was reported that alpha-beta T cells came from several hundred expanded graft clones (about two months after transplant). At the one-year point after transplant, T-cell counts and TCRbeta diversity were found to come mostly from T cells that had been newly produced. Diversity of TCRbeta at day 60 was high in some patients, arising from surviving recipient T cells and thymic progenitors.

The CDR3 covers 15 residues. Germline loops: CDR1 SEHNR, CDR2 FQNEAQ (reference sequence). V lost 6 bases to trimming and J lost 5 bases, with 17 bases between them. TCRbeta library preparation incorporated unique molecular identifiers. MiXCR was run by TCRdb on the PCR reads, yielding one entry per CDR3 protein. The profile shows about 980,000 distinct CDR3 sequences, about 29% of them singletons. J is TRBJ2-1 and V is TRBV7-9; weak D call: TRBD2 (7 bases). This clonotype was obtained from a boy under three years old who had a stem cell transplant for SCID, so the T cells may come from the graft donor. The specimen comprised PBMCs, mostly from graft donor cells, sampled 360 days after TCRalphabeta/CD19-depleted stem cell transplant. In DNA, the CDR3 is TGTGCCAGCAGTCCAACAGGGAGGGAAGACAATGAGCAGTTCTTC. Protein: CASSPTGREDNEQFF.